The clone carrying this T cell receptor (beta chain) was seen a single time. Its antigen is unknown. This entry belongs to a study of OX40 agonist ivuxolimab in advanced cancers. Broader study findings: In CD8+ T cells, expanded clones were on average more numerous than in CD4+.

Using immunoSEQ multiplex PCR, the repertoire was profiled, and TCRdb retains in-frame clones only, with some absent. The sample includes roughly 63,000 clones, roughly 87% seen only once; the top ten take approximately 13%. This CDR3 is built from 15 residues. Trimming took 3 bases from V and 1 from J, leaving 10 bases between them. The V gene's germline CDR1 is SNHLY and CDR2 FYNNEI. The sample here was CD4+ or CD8+ T cells sorted from blood, taken in a trial of the OX40 agonist ivuxolimab. The sequence was collected from an adult with an advanced solid tumor such as melanoma, head and neck, liver or kidney cancer. The chain couples TRBV2 to TRBJ1-5; no firm D call. In DNA, the CDR3 is TGTGCCAGCAGTGAGTGGAGCACAAGCAATCAGCCCCAGCATTTT. Translation: CASSEWSTSNQPQHF.